The source of this T cell receptor (beta chain) is a study of T cell clusters in autoimmune cytopenias. Study context: A median of about 49,000 TRB reads per sample yielded a median around 2,500 distinct clonotypes. Study results and caveats: Primary autoimmune cytopenia patients appeared to lack physiological T cell clusters present in healthy donors.

The CDR3 loop spans 13 amino acids. CDR1 SGHAT and CDR2 FQNNGV come from the germline V gene. With respect to this clonotype: What it recognizes is unknown.

Each sample's input was 200 to 250 ng genomic DNA, some 38,000 genome equivalents. Multiplex touch-down PCR amplified TRB using TRB-A and TRB-B pools in one tube. TCRdb reprocessed the multiplex PCR reads and stores each CDR3 protein as one record, lacking DNA. The specimen's table records 10,000 to 15,000 distinct CDR3 sequences. The sample was also reused in another study, on T cell repertoires in aging, cancer and after chemotherapy. This second study notes: Clear clonal overlap appeared across healthy donor samples taken over several months to years. Median generation probability rose over the chemotherapy interval in each cancer cohort, suggesting rebound thymic output.

The TCR was taken from a human donor in good health. This chain joins TRBV11-2 and TRBJ1-6. Sequencing was done on a sample of peripheral blood. The chain's CDR3 is CASSLVPPDPLHF. Complete variable domain (other parts from reference TRBV11-2 and TRBJ1-6): EAGVAQSPRYKIIEKRQSVAFWCNPISGHATLYWYQQILGQGPKLLIQFQNNGVVDDSQLPKDRFSAERLKGVDSTLKIQPAKLEDSAVYLCASSLVPPDPLHFGNGTRLTVT.